Shown below are 21 T cell receptor beta chains from a single sample sequenced in a study of T cell clonotyping in hematopoietic cell transplantation. Profiling relied on immunoSEQ multiplex PCR, and the TCRdb table lists in-frame clones only, not all of them. Of around 19,000 clones listed, about 84% were seen once; the top ten hold 8.4%. Time point in this sample: recipient sample about 28 days before transplant, after cytoreduction. Sample: peripheral blood mononuclear cells, taken before stem cell transplant. These receptors all stem from a man in his fifties or sixties with acute myeloid leukemia. Some clones in this sample may be carry-over from other donors' samples.

V usage is TRBV4-3 and J usage is TRBJ2-5, with D unclear. The CDR3 contains 18 residues. The V end was cut by 0 bases, the J end by 4 bases, with 21 bases between. Germline CDR1 reads LGHNA; CDR2 reads YSLEER. CDR3 in DNA: TGCGCCAGCAGCCAAGATTTGGTCCGATCCTCCTCGGGAGAGACCCAGTACTTC. Translation: CASSQDLVRSSSGETQYF.

The gene calls are TRBV28 and TRBJ2-5; 7 nucleotides match TRBD1. V lost 2 bases, J lost 9 bases, and 3 bases stayed unmatched. This CDR3 spans 12 amino acids. CDR1 and CDR2 from the germline V gene are MDHEN and SYDVKM. CDR3 bases: TGTGCCAGCAGTTTACCTGGACAGGCCCAGTACTTC. Its translation is CASSLPGQAQYF.

There are a few counts of this clone. The chain carries TRBV27 and TRBJ2-2; no firm D call. This CDR3 spans 13 amino acids. CDR1 is MNHEY and CDR2 is SMNVEV in the germline V gene (reference sequence). V gave up 5 bases and J gave up 6 bases, with 10 bases separating them. The CDR3 DNA reads as TGTGCCAGCAGTCTTCCTCCTCCCGGGGAGCTGTTTTTT. Its protein product is CASSLPPPGELFF.

The chain has TRBV6-1 and TRBJ1-5; TRBD1 matches at 7 bases. After removal of 6 bases from V and 3 bases from J, the junction contained 8 bases not matched to a gene. Germline V gene sequence: CDR1 MNHNS, CDR2 SASEGT. This CDR3 contains 15 residues. CDR3 coding DNA: TGTGCCAGCAGCCTCGACAGGGATTACAATCAGCCCCAGCATTTT. Protein sequence: CASSLDRDYNQPQHF.

This chain uses TRBV20-1 with TRBJ2-1, with no clear D. V shed 6 bases and J shed 4 bases, with 4 bases lying between them. CDR3 length: 10 residues. CDR1 and CDR2 (germline): DFQATT, SNEGSKA (reference sequence). The chain's CDR3 is CSAPYNEQFF. In DNA form, the CDR3 reads TGCAGTGCCCCTTACAATGAGCAGTTCTTC.

The chain combines TRBV7-3 with TRBJ2-1, with 9 positions matching TRBD2. There are 16 residues in the CDR3. V shed 5 bases and J 2 bases; nucleotides not matched to a gene: 7. The germline gives CDR1 SGHTA, CDR2 FQGTGA. The CDR3 is CASSRLASGAYNEQFF. CDR3 sequence (DNA): TGTGCCAGCAGCCGCCTTGCTAGCGGGGCCTACAATGAGCAGTTCTTC.

This chain links TRBV7-2 with TRBJ2-2, with D perhaps being TRBD1 or TRBD2 (6 bases each). Germline V lookup: CDR1 SGHTA, CDR2 FQGNSA. This CDR3 has 16 residues. Trimming shortened V by 1 base and J by 3 bases, and 12 bases separated the two germline ends. CDR3 region: CASSLVGGHDTGELFF. CDR3 bases: TGTGCCAGCAGCTTAGTAGGGGGGCATGACACCGGGGAGCTGTTTTTT.

The chain uses TRBV7-3 and TRBJ2-1, with D uncertain. CDR1 SGHTA and CDR2 FQGTGA come from the germline V gene. The V and J ends lost 2 bases and 2 bases respectively, with 16 bases between them. The CDR3 runs to 17 residues. CDR3 in amino acids: CASSLRPPTATYNEQFF. The CDR3 DNA sequence: TGTGCCAGCAGCTTACGGCCTCCGACCGCTACCTACAATGAGCAGTTCTTC.

The chain uses TRBV7-3 and TRBJ1-2; D gene ambiguous. V shed 5 bases and J shed 6 bases, with 16 bases lying between them. Germline CDR1 is SGHTA and CDR2 is FQGTGA. The CDR3 is made up of 14 amino acids. The CDR3 reads CASSNTAGFDGYTF. The DNA for the CDR3 is TGTGCCAGCAGCAACACTGCGGGATTCGATGGCTACACCTTC.

The V call is TRBV7-8, the J call TRBJ2-3; tentative D call: TRBD2 (7 bases). This CDR3 has 16 amino acids. Looked up from germline, CDR1 is SGHVS and CDR2 is FQNEAQ. V was cut by 6 bases and J by 0 bases, with 16 bases left in between. The CDR3 region is CASRSYRGGSTDTQYF. CDR3 nucleotide sequence: TGTGCCAGCAGATCTTACCGCGGGGGCAGCACAGATACGCAGTATTTT.

The chain recombines TRBV7-9 with TRBJ2-7; TRBD1 aligns across 9 bases. The V gene end was trimmed by 5 bases and the J gene end by 7 bases; junction bases not matched to a gene: 12. The CDR3 is 15 residues long. The V gene's germline CDR1 is SEHNR and CDR2 FQNEAQ (reference sequence). This chain's CDR3 is CASSGGDRDFREQYF. The CDR3 region has the DNA TGTGCCAGCAGCGGGGGGGACAGGGACTTTCGAGAGCAGTACTTC. Full variable domain (remainder filled in from reference TRBV7-9 and TRBJ2-7): DTGVSQNPRHKITKRGQNVTFRCDPISEHNRLYWYRQTLGQGPEFLTYFQNEAQLEKSRLLSDRFSAERPKGSFSTLEIQRTEQGDSAMYLCASSGGDRDFREQYFGPGTRLTVT.

The chain carries TRBV10-1 and TRBJ2-2; perhaps D is TRBD1 or TRBD2 (6 bases each). Trimming shortened V by 6 bases and J by 2 bases, and 13 bases separated the two germline ends. Germline V gene data show CDR1 as WNHNN and CDR2 as SYGVQD (reference sequence). This CDR3 has 15 residues. DNA for the CDR3: TGCGCCAGCAGGGGGGGCAGGGCCAACACCGGGGAGCTGTTTTTT. It yields the protein CASRGGRANTGELFF.

As DNA, the CDR3 is TGTGCCAGCAGCTTGACAGGGTGGGCTGAAGCTTTCTTT. It is translated as CASSLTGWAEAFF. The chain uses TRBV5-5 and TRBJ1-1; possible D gene TRBD1, 6 bases. The V gene's germline CDR1 is SGHKS and CDR2 YYEKEE (reference sequence). V dropped 1 base and J dropped 6 bases, with 10 bases sitting between them. The CDR3 totals 13 residues.

The count of this clone is one. The chain has TRBV28 and TRBJ1-5; TRBD1 might be the D (5 bases). The CDR3 sequence is 17 residues long. The germline CDR1 and CDR2 sequences are MDHEN and SYDVKM. Trimming pared 6 bases from V and 1 base from J, leaving 19 bases between. The CDR3 nucleotides read TGTGCCAGCAGCCCTGATCTTTCGGGGGTAAGCAATCAGCCCCAGCATTTT. This gives the protein CASSPDLSGVSNQPQHF.

V is TRBV5-4 and J is TRBJ1-2, with 11 bases aligning to TRBD1. Looked up from germline, CDR1 is SGHNT and CDR2 is YYREEE (reference sequence). The CDR3 is 15 residues long. The J segment lost 8 bases and the V segment lost 4 bases, leaving 10 bases of the junction unmatched. CDR3: CASSRMGQGVRGYTF. The CDR3, as DNA: TGTGCCAGCAGCCGAATGGGACAGGGGGTCCGGGGCTACACCTTC.

V and J are TRBV2 and TRBJ1-4, with D maybe TRBD1 (5 bases). V lost 8 bases to trimming and J lost 11 bases, with 9 bases between them. The length of the CDR3 is 10 residues. CDR1 is SNHLY, CDR2 FYNNEI, per germline. CDR3: CASGGVKLFF. CDR3 nucleotides: TGTGCCAGCGGGGGGGTCAAACTGTTTTTT.

The chain uses TRBV15 and TRBJ1-2; 7 bases map to TRBD1. This CDR3 region has 16 residues. With V trimmed by 0 bases and J by 0 bases, 4 bases remained unmatched. CDR1 LNHNV and CDR2 YYDKDF come from the germline V gene (reference sequence). The CDR3 DNA reads as TGTGCCACCAGCAGAGATCGGACAGGCGCTAACTATGGCTACACCTTC. Translated, it gives CATSRDRTGANYGYTF.

J is TRBJ2-2 and V is TRBV11-3; tentative D call: TRBD1 (5 bases). Germline CDR1 reads SGHNT; CDR2 reads YENEEA. The CDR3 runs 15 residues. Trimming took off 4 bases at V and 3 bases at J, with 12 bases between the two ends. Here the CDR3 DNA reads TGTGCCAGCAGCTCAAGACAGCTGGACACCGGGGAGCTGTTTTTT. Amino acid sequence: CASSSRQLDTGELFF. Full variable domain (remainder filled in from reference TRBV11-3 and TRBJ2-2): EAGVVQSPRYKIIEKKQPVAFWCNPISGHNTLYWYLQNLGQGPELLIRYENEEAVDDSQLPKDRFSAERLKGVDSTLKIQPAELGDSAVYLCASSSRQLDTGELFFGEGSRLTVL.

This clone was picked up a small number of times. This chain connects TRBV29-1 to TRBJ1-1; no clear D. V was pared by 1 base and J by 3 bases, with 9 bases between. Germline-derived CDR1 and CDR2 are SQVTM and ANQGSEA. This CDR3 is 13 amino acids long. CDR3 residues: CSVEAVVDTEAFF. The CDR3 DNA is TGCAGCGTTGAAGCGGTGGTCGACACTGAAGCTTTCTTT.

The CDR3 sequence is CASREDTGATLYGYTF. As DNA, the CDR3 is TGTGCCAGCAGGGAAGATACAGGGGCGACCCTCTATGGCTACACCTTC. The V call is TRBV27, the J call TRBJ1-2, with 7 nucleotides matching TRBD1. This CDR3 has 16 amino acids. The germline V gene encodes CDR1 MNHEY and CDR2 SMNVEV (reference sequence). V lost 6 bases and J lost 4; bases outside the gene matches: 14.

The rearrangement uses TRBV30 and TRBJ2-2; 10 positions match TRBD1. Germline V gene sequence: CDR1 GTSNPN, CDR2 SVGIG (reference sequence). The CDR3 is 17 amino acids. Trimming took 2 bases from V and 5 from J; bases not matched to a gene: 11. CDR3 residues: CAWSLGIGQGGTGELFF. The CDR3, as DNA: TGTGCCTGGAGTCTTGGGATCGGACAGGGGGGAACCGGGGAGCTGTTTTTT. The full variable domain, rest sourced from reference TRBV30 and TRBJ2-2, is SQTIHQWPATLVQPVGSPLSLECTVEGTSNPNLYWYRQAAGRGLQLLFYSVGIGQISSEVPQNLSASRPQDRQFILSSKKLLLSDSGFYLCAWSLGIGQGGTGELFFGEGSRLTVL.